The rows below give T cell receptor beta chains drawn from one sample of a study of blood T cells in healthy people across ages. TCRdb re-called the 5' RACE reads through MiXCR, storing one row per CDR3 protein. The sample contains hundreds of thousands of distinct CDR3 sequences, approximately 39% of which appear only once. The sequenced sample was blood. The receptors derive from an older woman in good health. Both conserved end residues are trimmed from each CDR3.

cdr3_length	v_call	j_call	cdr3_aa
13	TRBV27	TRBJ1-4	ANSLSGGSNEKLF
11	TRBV5-5	TRBJ2-5	ASSLPAQETQY
13	TRBV6-2/TRBV6-3	TRBJ2-5	ASSPVNIFRSEQY
12	TRBV24-1	TRBJ2-7	ATSDSRSSYEQY
9	TRBV6-5	TRBJ2-7	VVAGLYEQY
10	TRBV24-1	TRBJ1-2	ATSDSAYGYT
14	TRBV6-2/TRBV6-3	TRBJ2-6	ASSFTRPSGANVLT
12	TRBV12-3/TRBV12-4	TRBJ2-5	ASSFSQRGETQY
13	TRBV2	TRBJ1-5	ASNRGGGGHQPQH
13	TRBV7-3	TRBJ1-6	ASSSRGAYNSPLH
17	TRBV28	TRBJ2-7	ASTPDLGWEAQDSYEQY
13	TRBV12-3/TRBV12-4	TRBJ2-7	ASSLGAGGGYEQY
16	TRBV10-3	TRBJ2-3	AISQAGTSYRETDTQY
13	TRBV28	TRBJ2-1	ASSPTGDLYNEQF
11	TRBV29-1	TRBJ1-1	SVGGQGGPEAF
11	TRBV6-5	TRBJ2-2	ASAGGKAGELF
12	TRBV20-1	TRBJ2-7	SASGTTTISGQY
18	TRBV7-2	TRBJ2-5	ASSLTSGGLAGGFRETQY
13	TRBV5-1	TRBJ2-3	ASSLAGEGTDTQY
16	TRBV7-9	TRBJ2-3	ASSLVSGRGAPTDTQY
9	TRBV20-1	TRBJ1-1	SARARTEAF
12	TRBV11-1	TRBJ1-2	ASSPRGSAWGYT
11	TRBV6-5	TRBJ1-2	ASTGTGRGGYT
14	TRBV3-1	TRBJ1-2	ASSQDVRRRGSGYT
14	TRBV6-5	.	ASSYSEGASTSEQY
13	TRBV7-2	TRBJ1-2	ASSPRPGTLFGYT
10	TRBV10-3	TRBJ2-7	ASADSSYEQY
11	TRBV20-1	TRBJ2-3	SAYIPLADTQY
14	TRBV5-6	TRBJ1-5	ASSGTGGYSNQPQH
11	TRBV20-1	TRBJ1-1	SAPENMNTEAF
10	TRBV20-1	TRBJ1-6	SARIQGSPLH